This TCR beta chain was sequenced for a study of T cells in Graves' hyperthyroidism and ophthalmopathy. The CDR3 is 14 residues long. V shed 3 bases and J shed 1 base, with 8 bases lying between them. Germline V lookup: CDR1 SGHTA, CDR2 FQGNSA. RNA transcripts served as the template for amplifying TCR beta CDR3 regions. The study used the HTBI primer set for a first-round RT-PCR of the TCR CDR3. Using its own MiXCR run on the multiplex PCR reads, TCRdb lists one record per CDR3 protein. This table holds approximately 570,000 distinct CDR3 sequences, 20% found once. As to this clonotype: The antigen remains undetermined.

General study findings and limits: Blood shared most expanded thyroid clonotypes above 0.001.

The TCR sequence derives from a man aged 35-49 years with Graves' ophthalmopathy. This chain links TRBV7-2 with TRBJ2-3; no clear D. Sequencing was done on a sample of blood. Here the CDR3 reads CASSFGQRTDTQYF. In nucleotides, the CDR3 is TGTGCCAGCAGCTTCGGGCAGCGCACAGATACGCAGTATTTT. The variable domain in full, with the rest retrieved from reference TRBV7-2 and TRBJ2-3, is GAGVSQSPSNKVTEKGKDVELRCDPISGHTALYWYRQSLGQGLEFLIYFQGNSAPDKSGLPSDRFSAERTGGSVSTLTIQRTQQEDSAVYLCASSFGQRTDTQYFGPGTRLTVL.